The TCR beta chain under discussion was sequenced for a study of cytomegalovirus exposure and HLA in healthy donors. Measured with immunoSEQ multiplex PCR; TCRdb has only the in-frame clones, and not every one. Of under 250,000 clones in the sample, more than 75% are singletons; the top ten hold about 2.5%. The donors were part of the validation cohort of 100 to 150 subjects. That cohort was separate from the first cohort, which comprised under 750 subjects. With 5 bases clipped from V and 7 bases from J, the junction kept 9 bases outside the gene matches. CDR1 is SGHTA, CDR2 FQGNSA, per germline. The CDR3 contains 16 residues.

This TCR was recovered from a man between 18 and 35 years old in good health and CMV-seronegative. The J gene is TRBJ2-1, the V gene TRBV7-2; 12 bases align to TRBD2. The specimen was PBMCs. In DNA form, the CDR3 reads TGTGCCAGCAGCGTGGGACTAGCGGGCCTAGGGAATGAGCAGTTCTTC. This encodes CASSVGLAGLGNEQFF.